This note documents a single TCR beta chain sequence. This sample stems from a study of blood T cell repertoires in COVID-19. Study-level background: Material from acute and convalescent COVID-19 was sourced from the United States, Italy and Spain.

Assay: immunoSEQ multiplex PCR; the TCRdb copy retains only in-frame clones and omits some. This table has 85,000 to 120,000 clones, more than 90% appearing once. The CDR3 contains 15 residues. CDR1 SGHRS and CDR2 YFSETQ come from the germline V gene. The V end lost 6 bases, the J end lost 0 bases, and 12 bases lay between the germline ends. This TCR was recovered from a woman aged 45-65 years with COVID-19, enrolled during active disease. The rearrangement joins TRBV5-1 to TRBJ1-4; D not certain. What was sequenced was peripheral blood. In nucleotides, the CDR3 is TGCGCCAGCAAGGCCGCGGTTGCAACTAATGAAAAACTGTTTTTT. Amino acid sequence: CASKAAVATNEKLFF.